This passage covers 13 T cell receptor beta chains from one sample sequenced in a study of blood T cell repertoires in COVID-19. The method was immunoSEQ multiplex PCR; TCRdb's version includes in-frame clones alone and lacks a portion of them. The repertoire consists of 200,000 or so clones, with around 80% occurring once and the leading ten covering about 7%. Sequencing was done on a sample of PBMCs or T cells enriched from blood (not recorded which). All receptors derive from a woman aged 40 to 50 with acute COVID-19.

This clone showed up just once. CDR3 residues: CASSPGGGNQPQHF. CDR3 coding DNA: TGTGCCAGCTCACCGGGAGGAGGTAATCAGCCCCAGCATTTT. The chain has TRBV18 and TRBJ1-5; D ambiguous. Trimming pared 3 bases from V and 4 bases from J, leaving 10 bases between. Per the germline V gene, CDR1 is KGHSH and CDR2 is LQKENI. The CDR3 is 14 residues long.

This chain uses TRBV5-1 with TRBJ2-2; TRBD1 is a possible D gene (6 bases). Germline CDR1 and CDR2: SGHRS and YFSETQ. The germline V and J ends were trimmed by 4 bases and 2 bases, with 12 bases remaining between them. The CDR3 has 15 residues. The DNA for the CDR3 is TGCGCCAGCAGCCCGGGACACGGAAACACCGGGGAGCTGTTTTTT. Encoded protein: CASSPGHGNTGELFF.

The chain is built from TRBV6-5 and TRBJ2-4; D gene uncertain. From germline, CDR1 is MNHEY and CDR2 SVGAGI. This CDR3 is built from 13 residues. V lost 3 bases and J lost 3, with 6 bases in between. The CDR3 loop is CASSYSVKNIQYF. In DNA form, the CDR3 reads TGTGCCAGCAGTTATTCCGTCAAAAACATTCAGTACTTC.

This clone was recorded once. CDR3 nucleotide sequence: TGTGCCACCGCCGCGTTGGGCGGGGGGCTGAGCTCCTACAATGAGCAGTTCTTC. Translated: CATAALGGGLSSYNEQFF. V usage is TRBV5-4 and J usage is TRBJ2-1; 8 bases align to TRBD2. Per germline, CDR1 SGHNT and CDR2 YYREEE (reference sequence). This CDR3 is built from 18 residues. With V trimmed by 9 bases and J by 0 bases, 17 bases remained unmatched.

The gene calls are TRBV29-1 and TRBJ2-7, with 9 bases aligning to TRBD2. There are 13 residues in the CDR3. J was trimmed by 5 bases and V by 6 bases; bases with no gene match: 8. Germline loops: CDR1 SQVTM, CDR2 ANQGSEA. This CDR3 is CSVVAGVSDEQYF. The CDR3 nucleotides are TGCAGCGTAGTAGCGGGAGTATCGGACGAGCAGTACTTC.

V usage is TRBV27 and J usage is TRBJ2-5; TRBD2 agrees at 7 bases. J gave up 5 bases and V 2 bases, and 20 bases lay outside the gene matches. The CDR3 has 19 amino acids. CDR1 is MNHEY, CDR2 SMNVEV, per germline (reference sequence). This CDR3 reads CASSLRAGNRAPGGETQYF. In nucleotides, the CDR3 is TGTGCCAGCAGTTTACGAGCGGGGAACAGAGCTCCGGGTGGGGAGACCCAGTACTTC.

V gene TRBV6-2 or TRBV6-3 combines with J gene TRBJ2-7; 9 positions match TRBD1. The CDR3 is made up of 14 amino acids. The V gene end was trimmed by 4 bases and the J gene end by 2 bases; junction bases not matched to a gene: 3. In germline, CDR1 is MNHEY, CDR2 SVGEGT. For the CDR3, the DNA is TGTGCCAGCAGTTTTGGGGACAGGGCCTACGAGCAGTACTTC. Translating gives CASSFGDRAYEQYF.

This rearrangement joins TRBV27 to TRBJ2-3; D is perhaps TRBD2 (5 bases). The V gene lost 2 bases and the J gene lost 1 base, with 10 bases spanning the gap. This CDR3 has 15 amino acids. Germline V CDR1 and CDR2: MNHEY, SMNVEV (reference sequence). The CDR3 DNA sequence: TGTGCCAGCAGTTTAAATAGCGCGGGCACAGATACGCAGTATTTT. Translated, it gives CASSLNSAGTDTQYF.

The V and J genes are TRBV6-5 and TRBJ1-5, with TRBD1 matching 8 bases. The CDR3 loop spans 15 amino acids. Germline-derived CDR1 and CDR2 are MNHEY and SVGAGI. V lost 6 bases to trimming and J lost 2 bases; unmatched junction nucleotides: 6. In DNA, the CDR3 is TGTGCCAGCAGGGCAGACAGGGGAGGCAATCAGCCCCAGCATTTT. Encoded protein: CASRADRGGNQPQHF.

V and J are TRBV2 and TRBJ2-5, with unresolved D. The CDR3 has 11 residues. Deletions cut 5 bases from V and 2 bases from J, with 3 bases between. The germline CDR1 and CDR2 sequences are SNHLY and FYNNEI. This CDR3 is CASSLQETQYF. The CDR3 nucleotides are TGTGCCAGCAGTTTACAAGAGACCCAGTACTTC.

Only a few counts were recorded for this clone. The rearrangement joins TRBV27 to TRBJ2-2, with D maybe TRBD2 (6 bases). The CDR3 is made up of 14 amino acids. The V gene's germline CDR1 is MNHEY and CDR2 SMNVEV (reference sequence). V was clipped by 3 bases and J by 6 bases, with 11 bases between them. This CDR3 reads CASSFSGGAGELFF. The CDR3 nucleotides are TGTGCCAGCAGTTTCAGCGGAGGGGCCGGGGAGCTGTTTTTT.

This chain uses TRBV27 with TRBJ1-2; D is perhaps TRBD1 (6 bases). Germline V gene sequence: CDR1 MNHEY, CDR2 SMNVEV (reference sequence). V shed 4 bases and J shed 4 bases, with 13 bases lying between them. The CDR3 is 14 residues long. The CDR3 loop reads CASSSGVWGYGYTF. The CDR3 region has the DNA TGTGCCAGCAGTTCAGGGGTGTGGGGCTATGGCTACACCTTC.

In its sample, this clone was seen once. V and J are TRBV7-8 and TRBJ2-7; TRBD1 aligns across 9 bases. The ends lost 3 bases at V and 5 bases at J; junction bases unmatched: 11. Germline V gene lookup returns CDR1 SGHVS and CDR2 FQNEAQ. This CDR3 has 16 residues. CDR3 DNA sequence: TGTGCCAGCAGCTTTTCTCCGGGACAGGGATCCCACGAGCAGTACTTC. Translating gives CASSFSPGQGSHEQYF.